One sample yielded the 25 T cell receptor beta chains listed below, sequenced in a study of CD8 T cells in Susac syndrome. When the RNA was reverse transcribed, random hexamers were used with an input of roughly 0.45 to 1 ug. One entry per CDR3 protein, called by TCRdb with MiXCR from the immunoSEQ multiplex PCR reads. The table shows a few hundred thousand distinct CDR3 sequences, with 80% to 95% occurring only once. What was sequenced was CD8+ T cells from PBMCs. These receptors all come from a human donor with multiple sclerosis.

CDR3: CASSRGTGPYEQYF. Here the CDR3 DNA reads TGTGCCAGCAGTCGTGGGACAGGGCCCTACGAGCAGTACTTC. This chain links TRBV7-6 with TRBJ2-7; 9 nucleotides line up with TRBD1. Germline CDR1 is SGHVS and CDR2 is FNYEAQ. The CDR3 runs to 14 residues. V lost 6 bases and J lost 2; bases outside the gene matches: 5.

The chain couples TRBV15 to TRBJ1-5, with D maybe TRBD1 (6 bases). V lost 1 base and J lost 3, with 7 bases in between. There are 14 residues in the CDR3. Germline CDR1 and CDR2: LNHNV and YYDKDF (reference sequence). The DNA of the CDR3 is TGTGCCACCAGCAGAGGGACAGCCAATCAGCCCCAGCATTTT. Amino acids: CATSRGTANQPQHF.

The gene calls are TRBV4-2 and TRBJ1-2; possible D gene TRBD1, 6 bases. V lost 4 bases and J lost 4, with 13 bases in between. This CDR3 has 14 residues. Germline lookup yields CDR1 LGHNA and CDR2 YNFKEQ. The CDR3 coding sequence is TGTGCCAGCAGCCTCCGGACAGAGGGCTATGGCTACACCTTC. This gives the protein CASSLRTEGYGYTF.

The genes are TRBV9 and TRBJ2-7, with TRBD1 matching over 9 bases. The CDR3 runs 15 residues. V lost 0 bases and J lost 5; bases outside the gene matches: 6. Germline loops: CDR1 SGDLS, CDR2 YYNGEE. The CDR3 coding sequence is TGTGCCAGCAGCGTAGTGGGACAGGGACCCAACGAGCAGTACTTC. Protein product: CASSVVGQGPNEQYF.

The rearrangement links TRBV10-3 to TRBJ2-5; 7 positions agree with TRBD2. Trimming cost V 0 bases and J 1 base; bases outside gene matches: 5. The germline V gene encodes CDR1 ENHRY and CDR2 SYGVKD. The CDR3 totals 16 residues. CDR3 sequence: CAISESQGTTQETQYF. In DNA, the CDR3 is TGTGCCATCAGTGAGTCCCAAGGGACTACCCAAGAGACCCAGTACTTC.

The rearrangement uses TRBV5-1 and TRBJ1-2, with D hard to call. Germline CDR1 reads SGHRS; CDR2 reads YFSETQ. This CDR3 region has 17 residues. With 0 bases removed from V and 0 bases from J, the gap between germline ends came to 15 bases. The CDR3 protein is CASSLAMGDSANYGYTF. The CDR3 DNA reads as TGCGCCAGCAGCTTGGCCATGGGTGATTCAGCTAACTATGGCTACACCTTC.

The DNA of the CDR3 is TGTGCCAGCAGATTAGGGGGAGGCTACACTGAAGCTTTCTTT. It is translated as CASRLGGGYTEAFF. The chain employs TRBV27 and TRBJ1-1; a weak D match, TRBD1 (6 bases). This CDR3 spans 14 amino acids. The germline V and J ends were trimmed by 6 bases and 3 bases, with 14 bases remaining between them. The germline CDR1 and CDR2 sequences are MNHEY and SMNVEV (reference sequence).

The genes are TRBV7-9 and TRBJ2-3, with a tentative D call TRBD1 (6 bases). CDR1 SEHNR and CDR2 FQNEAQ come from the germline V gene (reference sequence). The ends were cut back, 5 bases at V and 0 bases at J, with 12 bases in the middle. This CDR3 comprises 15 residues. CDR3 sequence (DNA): TGTGCCAGCAGCCCCACAGGGAGAAGCACAGATACGCAGTATTTT. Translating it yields CASSPTGRSTDTQYF.

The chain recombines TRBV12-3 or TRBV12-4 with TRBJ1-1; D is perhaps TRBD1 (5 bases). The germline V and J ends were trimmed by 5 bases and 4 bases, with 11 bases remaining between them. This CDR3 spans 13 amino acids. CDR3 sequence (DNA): TGTGCCAGCAGTACAGGATACGGCACTGAAGCTTTCTTT. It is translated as CASSTGYGTEAFF.

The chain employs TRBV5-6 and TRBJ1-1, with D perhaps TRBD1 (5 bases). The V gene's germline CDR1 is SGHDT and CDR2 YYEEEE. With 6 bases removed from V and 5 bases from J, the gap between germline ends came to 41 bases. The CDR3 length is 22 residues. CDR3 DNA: TGTGCCAGCACACACCTCAACATCGAACGGGCCCCGGGACGCCTGGGGGGGACTGAAGCTTTCTTT. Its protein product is CASTHLNIERAPGRLGGTEAFF.

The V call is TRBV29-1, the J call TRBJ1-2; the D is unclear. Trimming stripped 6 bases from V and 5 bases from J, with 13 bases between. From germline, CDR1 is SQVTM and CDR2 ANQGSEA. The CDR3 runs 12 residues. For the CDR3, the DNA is TGCAGCGTCTGGAGGGAACGGTATGGCTACACCTTC. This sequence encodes CSVWRERYGYTF.

The CDR3 protein is CARPGLARNTGELFF. CDR3 sequence (DNA): TGTGCCAGGCCGGGACTAGCGAGGAACACCGGGGAGCTGTTTTTT. This rearrangement joins TRBV19 to TRBJ2-2; 10 bases match TRBD2. V was pared by 9 bases and J by 1 base, with 5 bases of the junction left unmatched. Germline V gene lookup returns CDR1 LNHDA and CDR2 SQIVND (reference sequence). The CDR3 contains 15 residues.

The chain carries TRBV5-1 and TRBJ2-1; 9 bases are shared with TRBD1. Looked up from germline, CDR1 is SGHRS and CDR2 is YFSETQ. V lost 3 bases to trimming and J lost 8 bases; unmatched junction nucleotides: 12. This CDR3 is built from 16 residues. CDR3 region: CASSWFPGQGVDEQFF. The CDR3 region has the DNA TGCGCCAGCAGCTGGTTCCCGGGACAGGGTGTGGATGAGCAGTTCTTC.

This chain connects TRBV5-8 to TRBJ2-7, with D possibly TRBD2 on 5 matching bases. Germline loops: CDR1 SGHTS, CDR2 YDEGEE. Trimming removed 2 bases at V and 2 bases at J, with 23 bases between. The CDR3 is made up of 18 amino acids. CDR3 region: CASSFGEYIGREPYEQYF. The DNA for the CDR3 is TGTGCCAGCAGCTTCGGGGAGTATATTGGACGGGAACCCTACGAGCAGTACTTC.

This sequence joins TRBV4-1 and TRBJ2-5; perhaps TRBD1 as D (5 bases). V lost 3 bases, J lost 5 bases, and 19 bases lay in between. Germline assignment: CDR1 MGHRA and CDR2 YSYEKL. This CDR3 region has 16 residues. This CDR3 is CASSHPPTRDLETQYF. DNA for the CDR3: TGCGCCAGCAGCCATCCCCCCACCAGGGATTTGGAGACCCAGTACTTC.

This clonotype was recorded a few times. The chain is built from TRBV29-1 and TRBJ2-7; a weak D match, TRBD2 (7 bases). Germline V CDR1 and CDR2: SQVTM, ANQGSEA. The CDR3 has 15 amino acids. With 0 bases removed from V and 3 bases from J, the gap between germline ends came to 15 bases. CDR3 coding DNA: TGCAGCGTTGAAGAGGGGGGGCTTCACAGCTACGAGCAGTACTTC. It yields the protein CSVEEGGLHSYEQYF.

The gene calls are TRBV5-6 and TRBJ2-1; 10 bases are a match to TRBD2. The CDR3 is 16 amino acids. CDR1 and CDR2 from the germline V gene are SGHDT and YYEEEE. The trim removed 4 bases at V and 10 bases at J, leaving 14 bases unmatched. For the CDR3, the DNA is TGTGCCAGCAGCATCACTAGCGGGGTGGTGAGGAACGAGCAGTTCTTC. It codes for CASSITSGVVRNEQFF.

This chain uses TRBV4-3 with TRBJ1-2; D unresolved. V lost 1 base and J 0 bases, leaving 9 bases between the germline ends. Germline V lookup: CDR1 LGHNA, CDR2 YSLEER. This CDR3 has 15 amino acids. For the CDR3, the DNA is TGCGCCAGCAGCCAAGTAACGGACCCTAACTATGGCTACACCTTC. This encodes CASSQVTDPNYGYTF.

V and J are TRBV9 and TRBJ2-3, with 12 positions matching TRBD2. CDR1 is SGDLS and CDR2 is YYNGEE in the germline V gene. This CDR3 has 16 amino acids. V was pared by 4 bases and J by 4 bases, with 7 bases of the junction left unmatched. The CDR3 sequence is CASSSRLAGVSDTQYF. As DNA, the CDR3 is TGTGCCAGCAGCTCGAGACTAGCGGGAGTTTCAGATACGCAGTATTTT.

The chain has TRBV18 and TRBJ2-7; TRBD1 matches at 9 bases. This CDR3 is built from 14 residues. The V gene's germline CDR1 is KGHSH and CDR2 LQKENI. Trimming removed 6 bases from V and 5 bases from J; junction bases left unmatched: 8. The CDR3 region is CASSFPDRGHEQYF. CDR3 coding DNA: TGTGCCAGCTCGTTTCCGGACAGGGGCCACGAGCAGTACTTC.

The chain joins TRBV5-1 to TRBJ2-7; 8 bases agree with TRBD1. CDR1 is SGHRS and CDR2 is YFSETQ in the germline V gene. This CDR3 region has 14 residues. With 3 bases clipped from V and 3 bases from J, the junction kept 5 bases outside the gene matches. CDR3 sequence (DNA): TGCGCCAGCAGCTACACAGGGGGTTTCTACGAGCAGTACTTC. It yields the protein CASSYTGGFYEQYF.

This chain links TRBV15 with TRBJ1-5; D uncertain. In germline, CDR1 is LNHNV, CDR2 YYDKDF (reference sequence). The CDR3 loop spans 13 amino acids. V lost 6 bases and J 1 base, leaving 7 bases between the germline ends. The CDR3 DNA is TGTGCCACCAGTCGACAAAGCAATCAGCCCCAGCATTTT. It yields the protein CATSRQSNQPQHF.

DNA for the CDR3: TGTGCCAGCAGTGGTCCCTACAATGAGCAGTTCTTC. Residues: CASSGPYNEQFF. The rearrangement links TRBV2 to TRBJ2-1; no reliable D call. CDR3 size: 12 residues. Trimming took 4 bases from V and 2 from J, leaving 3 bases between them. Germline V gene sequence: CDR1 SNHLY, CDR2 FYNNEI.

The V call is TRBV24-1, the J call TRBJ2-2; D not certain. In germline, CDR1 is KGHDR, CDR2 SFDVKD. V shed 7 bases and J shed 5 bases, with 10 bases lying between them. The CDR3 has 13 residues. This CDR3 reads CATRDNWTGELFF. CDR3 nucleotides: TGTGCCACCAGGGATAATTGGACCGGGGAGCTGTTTTTT.

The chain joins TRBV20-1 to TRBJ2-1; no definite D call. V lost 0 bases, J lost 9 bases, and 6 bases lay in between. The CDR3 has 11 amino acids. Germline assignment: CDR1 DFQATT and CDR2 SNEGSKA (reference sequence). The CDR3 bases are TGCAGTGCTAGAGATGGGCTTGAGCAGTTCTTC. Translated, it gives CSARDGLEQFF.